This T cell receptor beta chain was captured in a study of breast tumors, draining lymph nodes, adjacent tissues (TCRdb year 2016). Some background on the complete study: TCR beta repertoires were compared across tumor, adjacent nontumor tissue and axillary lymph nodes obtained from breast cancer patients. In human breast cancer, the study set out to assess how tumor, surrounding tissue and draining lymph node repertoires relate to one another and whether T cells might be exchanged between them.

The investigation overall reported the following: Tumor and nontumor tissue repertoires were significantly more similar in luminal-like than in basal-like breast cancer. The data were considered consistent with the idea that most tumor T cells come from the lymph node and then expand in tumor tissue. Tumor T-cell repertoires showed less diversity than lymph node repertoires and more diversity than nontumor tissue repertoires, and tumor T-cell repertoires showed preferential V and J gene usage. The conclusion that tumor T cells originate in lymph nodes was framed as consistent with a hypothesis rather than directly demonstrated.

The adjacent samples were made up of nontumor breast tissue that surrounded the tumor. Comment on this clonotype: The antigen this receptor binds is unknown. The sample holds no much larger clone one base away, and base qualities are not on file.

Data came from an Illumina HiSeq 2000. Multiplex PCR amplification was used to generate the TCR beta chain libraries. The amplified TCR beta chain products were analyzed by high-throughput sequencing. TCRdb cleaned the public reads at Q25 with fastp, built clones with MiXCR and kept in-frame beta chains. Duplicate CDR3 protein sequences are folded into a single record with the most common DNA and genes. The sample yields tens of thousands of distinct CDR3 sequences; roughly three quarters were counted once. The ten largest clonotypes hold about 25% of the sample. In the germline V gene, CDR1 corresponds to ENHRY and CDR2 to SYGVKD. Trimming removed 9 bases from V and 1 base from J; the gene matches leave 12 bases unexplained. From the cysteine through the phenylalanine, the CDR3 covers 18 amino acids. Here the CDR3 DNA is all that survives: 54 bases in frame from base 1.

Sequenced sample: tumor-adjacent breast tissue. The chain is encoded by TRBV10-3 joined to TRBJ2-1; a stretch of 13 junction bases matches TRBD2. The source is a female donor with breast cancer. Some clones in this sample may be carry-over from other donors' samples. In nucleotides, the sequence is TGTGCCATTGGGAAAACTAGCGGGAGGGCCTTATCCTACAATGAGCAGTTCTTC. It encodes CAIGKTSGRALSYNEQFF.